This T cell receptor beta chain derives from a study of T-cell reconstitution after alpha-beta-depleted transplantation in children. Preparation of the TCRbeta library used unique molecular identifiers. TCRdb used MiXCR to reprocess the PCR reads, holding one entry per CDR3 protein. The sample carries approximately 170,000 distinct CDR3 sequences, 8.5% to 14% recorded once. The sample consisted of PBMCs, taken before TCRalphabeta/CD19-depleted stem cell transplant. This sequence was found in a boy between 2 and 10 years old with acute myeloid leukemia, due to receive a stem cell transplant.

The CDR3 region is CATSRERGQGPFGEKLFF. CDR3 nucleotides: TGTGCCACCAGCAGAGAAAGGGGACAGGGGCCTTTTGGTGAAAAACTGTTTTTT. The chain links TRBV15 to TRBJ1-4; 10 nucleotides match TRBD1. In germline, CDR1 is LNHNV, CDR2 YYDKDF (reference sequence). The ends lost 0 bases at V and 7 bases at J; junction bases unmatched: 11. This CDR3 region has 18 residues.